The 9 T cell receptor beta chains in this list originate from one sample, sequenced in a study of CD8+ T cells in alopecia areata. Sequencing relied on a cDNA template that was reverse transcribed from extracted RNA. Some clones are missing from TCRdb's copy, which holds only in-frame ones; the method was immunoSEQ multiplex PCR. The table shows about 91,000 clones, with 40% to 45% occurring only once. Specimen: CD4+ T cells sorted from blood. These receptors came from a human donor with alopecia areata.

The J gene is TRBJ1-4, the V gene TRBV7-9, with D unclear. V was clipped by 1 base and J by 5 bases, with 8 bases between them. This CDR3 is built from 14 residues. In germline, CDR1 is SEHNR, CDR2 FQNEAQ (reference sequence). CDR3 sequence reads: CASSLGANNEKLFF. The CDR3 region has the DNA TGTGCCAGCAGCTTAGGAGCTAACAATGAAAAACTGTTTTTT.

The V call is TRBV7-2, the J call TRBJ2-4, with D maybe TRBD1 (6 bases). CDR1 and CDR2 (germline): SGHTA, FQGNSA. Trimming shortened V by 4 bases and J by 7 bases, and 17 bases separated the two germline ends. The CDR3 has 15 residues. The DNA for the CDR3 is TGTGCCAGCAGCTCCACAAGCCCAGGGGCCAACATTCAGTACTTC. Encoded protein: CASSSTSPGANIQYF.

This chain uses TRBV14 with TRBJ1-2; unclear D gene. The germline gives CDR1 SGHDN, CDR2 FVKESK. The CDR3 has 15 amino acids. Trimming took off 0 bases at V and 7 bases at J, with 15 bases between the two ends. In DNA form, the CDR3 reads TGTGCCAGCAGCCAAGATCAGGCAGCCCTTTTTGGCTACACCTTC. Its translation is CASSQDQAALFGYTF.

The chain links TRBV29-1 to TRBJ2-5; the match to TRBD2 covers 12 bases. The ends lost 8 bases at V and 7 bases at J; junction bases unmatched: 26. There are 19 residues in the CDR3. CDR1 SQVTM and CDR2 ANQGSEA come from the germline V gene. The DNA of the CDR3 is TGCAGCCCCAATTCCCGGAGGCTAGCGGGAGGGATTTCCAATAGGACCCAGTACTTC. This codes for CSPNSRRLAGGISNRTQYF.

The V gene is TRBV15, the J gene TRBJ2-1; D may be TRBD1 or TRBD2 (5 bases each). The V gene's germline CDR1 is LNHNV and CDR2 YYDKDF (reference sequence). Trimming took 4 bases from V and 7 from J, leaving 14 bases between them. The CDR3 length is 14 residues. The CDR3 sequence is CATSKGRDWNEQFF. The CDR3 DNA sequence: TGTGCCACCAGCAAGGGACGAGATTGGAATGAGCAGTTCTTC.

CDR3 in amino acids: CSVEEGDQPQHF. The CDR3 DNA sequence: TGCAGCGTTGAAGAGGGGGATCAGCCCCAGCATTTT. V is TRBV29-1 and J is TRBJ1-5; TRBD1 is a possible D gene (5 bases). This CDR3 comprises 12 residues. Germline V gene sequence: CDR1 SQVTM, CDR2 ANQGSEA. Trimming took 0 bases from V and 5 from J, leaving 5 bases between them.

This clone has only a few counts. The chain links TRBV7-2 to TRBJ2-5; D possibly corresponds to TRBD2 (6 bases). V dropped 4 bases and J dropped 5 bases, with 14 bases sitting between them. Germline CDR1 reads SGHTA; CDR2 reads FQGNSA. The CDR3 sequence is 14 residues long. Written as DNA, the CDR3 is TGTGCCAGCAGCTCCACACTAGGAGGGGAGACCCAGTACTTC. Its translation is CASSSTLGGETQYF.

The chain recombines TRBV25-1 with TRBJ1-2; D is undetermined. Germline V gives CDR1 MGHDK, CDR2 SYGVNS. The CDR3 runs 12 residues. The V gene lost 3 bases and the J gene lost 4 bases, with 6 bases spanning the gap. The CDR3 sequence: CASSDSSYGYTF. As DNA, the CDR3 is TGTGCCAGCAGTGATTCCAGCTATGGCTACACCTTC.

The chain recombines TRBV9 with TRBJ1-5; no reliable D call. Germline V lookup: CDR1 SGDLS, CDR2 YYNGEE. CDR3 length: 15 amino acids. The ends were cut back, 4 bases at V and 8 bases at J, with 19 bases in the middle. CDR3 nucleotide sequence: TGTGCCAGCAGCCCTCTCCCGGGCCAAGGAGAGCCCCAGCATTTT. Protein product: CASSPLPGQGEPQHF.